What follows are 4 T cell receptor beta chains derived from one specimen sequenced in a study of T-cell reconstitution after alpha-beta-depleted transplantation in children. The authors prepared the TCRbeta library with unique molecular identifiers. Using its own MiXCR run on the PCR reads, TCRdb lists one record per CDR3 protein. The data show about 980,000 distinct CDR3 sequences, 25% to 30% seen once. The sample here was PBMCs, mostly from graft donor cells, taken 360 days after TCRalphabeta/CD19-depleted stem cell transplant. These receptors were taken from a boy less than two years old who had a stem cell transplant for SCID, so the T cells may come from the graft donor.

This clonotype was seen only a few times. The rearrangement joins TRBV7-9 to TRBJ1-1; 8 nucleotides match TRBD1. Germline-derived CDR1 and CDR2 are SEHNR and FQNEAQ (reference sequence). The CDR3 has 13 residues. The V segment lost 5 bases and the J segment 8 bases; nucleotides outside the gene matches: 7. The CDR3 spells CASSTRQGIEAFF. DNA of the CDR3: TGTGCCAGCAGCACCAGACAGGGGATAGAAGCTTTCTTT.

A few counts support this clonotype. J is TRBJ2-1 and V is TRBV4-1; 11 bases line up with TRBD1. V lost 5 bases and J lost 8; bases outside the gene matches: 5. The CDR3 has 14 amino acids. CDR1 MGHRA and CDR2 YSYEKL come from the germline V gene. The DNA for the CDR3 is TGCGCCAGCAGCTTCGGACAGGGGGCCCATGAGCAGTTCTTC. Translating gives CASSFGQGAHEQFF.

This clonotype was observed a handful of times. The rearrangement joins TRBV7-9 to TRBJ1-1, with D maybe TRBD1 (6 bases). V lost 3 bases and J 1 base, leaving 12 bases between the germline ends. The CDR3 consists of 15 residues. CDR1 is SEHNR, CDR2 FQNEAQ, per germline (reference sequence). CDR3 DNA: TGTGCCAGCAGCTTCCTCCGGACAGCGAACACTGAAGCTTTCTTT. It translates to CASSFLRTANTEAFF.

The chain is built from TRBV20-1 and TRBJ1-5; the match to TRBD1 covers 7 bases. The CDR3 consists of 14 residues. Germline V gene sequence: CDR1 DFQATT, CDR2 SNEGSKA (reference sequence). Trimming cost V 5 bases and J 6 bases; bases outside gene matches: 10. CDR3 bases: TGCAGTGCTTGGACAGGCCGGGGGAGTCAGCCCCAGCATTTT. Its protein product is CSAWTGRGSQPQHF.